The rows below give T cell receptor beta chains drawn from one sample of a study of control samples from healthy donors and cancer patients. Only in-frame clones appear in the TCRdb table, and some are missing; sequencing was by immunoSEQ multiplex PCR. The data contain 100,000 to 150,000 clones, 91% of them singletons. Sequences were obtained from blood. These TCRs come from a man between 18 and 29 years old in good health. The conserved cysteine and the conserved F or W are not part of the CDR3 here. A clone size is listed for some rows: how often the clone was seen (once, few, many), or a class if it is expanded.

NA,TRBJ1-2,TRBV9,ASSVATGWNYGYT
NA,TRBJ2-7,TRBV15,ATSRDLSGNPYEQY
NA,TRBJ2-1,TRBV10-2,ASRGVVSYNEQF
NA,TRBJ2-5,TRBV4-1,ASSQVPADLYQETQY
NA,TRBJ1-6,TRBV9,ASSKTGGISPLH
NA,TRBJ2-2,TRBV19,ASSIRASGELF
medium-sized,TRBJ2-3,TRBV6-4,ASSDSIAGGPDTQY
NA,TRBJ1-1,TRBV11-3,ASSNGQGGTEAF
NA,TRBJ1-2,TRBV29-1,SVDRDGPYGYT
NA,TRBJ2-1,TRBV18,ASSPVAGYSYNEQF
few,TRBJ1-5,TRBV29-1,SVRRAHGQPQH
once,TRBJ2-3,TRBV5-4,ASSLTVPGYTQY
NA,TRBJ1-5,TRBV27,ASSTLTGRKQPQH
NA,TRBJ2-3,TRBV19,ASKEAWNTDTQY
NA,TRBJ1-2,TRBV6-6,ASSRQGANGYT
once,TRBJ1-3,TRBV5-6,ASSAGQREVASGNTIY
NA,TRBJ1-5,TRBV2,ASSLTGGYSNQPQH
NA,TRBJ2-3,TRBV6-5,ASSYSLGGGTDTQY